This paragraph reports one T cell receptor (beta chain). The antigen it binds to is not known. No base qualities exist here, and no much larger clone lies one base off it. The immunoSEQ Assay, a bias-controlled multiplex PCR, was used to amplify TCRbeta CDR3 regions from genomic DNA. For the original study's pipeline: Within the assay, amplification of reference gene primers was used to estimate how many nucleated cells each sample contained. To quantify the absolute abundance of each unique TCRbeta CDR3 rearrangement, sequence reads were collapsed and filtered. For each sample, productive Simpson clonality was calculated by taking the square root of Simpson's diversity index across productive rearrangements. In its TCRdb copy, this immuneACCESS table keeps in-frame sequences only and misses some clones. Where compared with another copy, unresolved V genes explain less than half of these, and the others have no known cause. That table is the source of V, J and clone size, and D and trimming were worked out from the DNA. The sample records approximately 70,000 clones, approximately 83% of which are singletons. The top ten constitute about 4.4% of the sample.

This sample is drawn from a study of blood T cell repertoires in COVID-19 (dated by TCRdb to about 2020). About the full investigation: The collaborator samples originated in the United States, Italy and Spain and spanned the acute and convalescent phases of COVID-19. The prospective study material was composed of cDNA or gDNA derived from T cells, B-cell-depleted T cells, or PBMCs. The dataset comprised deeply sampled blood TCRbeta repertoires from subjects exposed to, actively infected with, or recovered from COVID-19. The repertoires were made available in a free public database intended to serve as a resource for research on the immune response to SARS-CoV-2. Samples were obtained from the ongoing ImmuneRACE study (first 160 participants) and from 1,254 subjects provided by 6 global collaborators. The sample metadata nearly always contained a de-identified subject ID, COVID-19 status, age in years and sex. Where available, HLA class I and class II types were obtained from metadata supplied by the sample provider rather than from assay-based typing. Results the study describes overall, beyond this receptor: The quantity of clinical and demographic metadata differed by source and by participant and was supplied without curation.

Collaborating institutions collected whole blood in K2EDTA tubes following their own protocols. For TCRbeta analysis, collaborators shipped samples in one of three forms: frozen whole blood, isolated PBMCs, or DNA extracted from either of those sample types. What was sequenced was peripheral blood. The clonotype originates from a woman between 55 and 75 years old with acute or convalescent COVID-19.

The bases are TGCGCCAGCGGAGCTAGCTCCCAGACCCAGTACTTC. The encoded protein is CASGASSQTQYF. The chain uses TRBV5-1 and TRBJ2-5; TRBD2 is possibly the D segment (5 matching bases). Cut back by 7 bases and 6 bases, the V and J ends lie 13 bases apart. Reading the germline V gene gives CDR1 SGHRS and CDR2 YFSETQ. The CDR3, cysteine through phenylalanine, is 12 amino acids long. The entry retains the CDR3 DNA only, 36 bases that are in frame from base 1.